The clone carrying this T cell receptor beta chain was found many times. The CDR3 has 13 residues. The J segment lost 5 bases and the V segment lost 6 bases, leaving 7 bases of the junction unmatched. Germline CDR1 and CDR2: SQVTM and ANQGSEA. The sample is drawn from a study of blood T cells in healthy people across ages. The donors, healthy Caucasians from Russia, were aged 6 to 90. PCR was performed a second time for about 7 to 12 cycles using a sample-barcoded 5' primer and a J-beta primer mix. TCRdb re-called the 5' RACE reads through MiXCR, storing one row per CDR3 protein. This table holds 1.5 million to 2 million distinct CDR3 sequences, about 50% found once.

The sequencing input was blood. The sequence was collected from a woman aged 35 to 49 in good health. V and J are TRBV29-1 and TRBJ2-7; 10 positions match TRBD1. The CDR3 DNA sequence: TGCAGCGTACCGGGACAGGGGCATGACGAGCAGTACTTC. Amino acid sequence: CSVPGQGHDEQYF.